The 16 T cell receptor beta chains listed next were all sequenced from one sample in a study of shared clonotypes between healthy human individuals (dated by TCRdb to about 2020). The library came from the immunoSEQ multiplex PCR assay. Here the immuneACCESS table is served through TCRdb, limited to in-frame sequences with V and J called. Missing clones are a known gap in these copies; in checked studies unresolved V genes cover under half, and the rest lacks a known reason. The sample has 2 million to 3 million clones on record, 93% of them singletons. About 0.39% of the sample is held by the ten biggest clonotypes. The material sequenced was naive CD4+ T cells from PBMCs. Interpreted using the paper, the cell subset or site label stands for: CD45RA+ positively selected. These TCRs come from a man aged 18-30 years in good health. Some clones in this sample may be carry-over from other donors' samples.

A few counts support this clone. The chain employs TRBV28 and TRBJ1-5; perhaps TRBD1 as D (6 bases). Trimming took 6 bases from V and 1 from J, leaving 13 bases between them. The germline V gene has CDR1 MDHEN and CDR2 SYDVKM. This CDR3 comprises 15 residues. The CDR3 bases are TGTGCCAGCAGGTCGGACAGCTCCAGCAATCAGCCCCAGCATTTT. Its translation: CASRSDSSSNQPQHF.

The gene calls are TRBV19 and TRBJ1-5, with D unresolved. The germline V gene encodes CDR1 LNHDA and CDR2 SQIVND (reference sequence). Trimming left V 6 bases short and J 6 bases short, with 12 bases between. This CDR3 has 13 residues. CDR3 loop: CASRSGRVQPQHF. CDR3 nucleotides: TGTGCCAGTAGGTCCGGACGAGTTCAGCCCCAGCATTTT. The whole variable domain, filled in from reference TRBV19 and TRBJ1-5, reads DGGITQSPKYLFRKEGQNVTLSCEQNLNHDAMYWYRQDPGQGLRLIYYSQIVNDFQKGDIAEGYSVSREKKESFPLTVTSAQKNPTAFYLCASRSGRVQPQHFGDGTRLSIL.

The rearrangement links TRBV7-2 to TRBJ2-7, with no clear D. Trimming removed 5 bases from V and 1 base from J, with 12 bases in between. The germline CDR1 and CDR2 sequences are SGHTA and FQGNSA. The CDR3 spans 14 residues. The CDR3 DNA is TGTGCCAGCAGCCGGACGGCGCCATCCTACGAGCAGTACTTC. Residues: CASSRTAPSYEQYF. Looking up the rest from reference TRBV7-2 and TRBJ2-7 gives the full variable domain: GAGVSQSPSNKVTEKGKDVELRCDPISGHTALYWYRQSLGQGLEFLIYFQGNSAPDKSGLPSDRFSAERTGGSVSTLTIQRTQQEDSAVYLCASSRTAPSYEQYFGPGTRLTVT.

The chain uses TRBV19 and TRBJ1-3, with no clear D. The CDR3 spans 17 residues. In germline, CDR1 is LNHDA, CDR2 SQIVND (reference sequence). V was clipped by 7 bases and J by 0 bases, with 19 bases between them. CDR3 sequence: CASNTNRWASSGNTIYF. The CDR3 nucleotides are TGTGCCAGTAACACAAACCGGTGGGCGTCCTCTGGAAACACCATATATTTT.

In DNA, the CDR3 is TGTGCCAGCAGCTCGACTAGCGGGAGGGGGAACATTCAGTACTTC. This sequence encodes CASSSTSGRGNIQYF. The chain joins TRBV5-4 to TRBJ2-4; 14 positions agree with TRBD2. From germline, CDR1 is SGHNT and CDR2 YYREEE (reference sequence). V dropped 3 bases and J dropped 7; count of bases not matched to a gene: 3. CDR3 length: 15 amino acids.

In its sample, this clone was seen once. In DNA, the CDR3 is TGTGCCAGCAGTGATCGTAGACAGGGGGCTCGCAATCAGCCCCAGCATTTT. Translated, it gives CASSDRRQGARNQPQHF. V and J are TRBV25-1 and TRBJ1-5; the match to TRBD1 covers 10 bases. V was clipped by 3 bases and J by 2 bases; unmatched bases: 7. The CDR3 consists of 17 residues. Germline-derived CDR1 and CDR2 are MGHDK and SYGVNS.

The V gene is TRBV5-1, the J gene TRBJ2-1, with D maybe TRBD2 (5 bases). Trimming removed 6 bases at V and 4 bases at J, with 14 bases between. Per germline, CDR1 SGHRS and CDR2 YFSETQ. This CDR3 spans 14 amino acids. The chain's CDR3 is CASTADLLYNEQFF. In nucleotides, the CDR3 is TGCGCCAGCACCGCGGACTTACTGTACAATGAGCAGTTCTTC.

This clone has only a few counts. The rearrangement joins TRBV2 to TRBJ1-2; D not certain. Trimming cost V 0 bases and J 8 bases, with 10 bases left between them. This CDR3 comprises 13 residues. Germline CDR1 is SNHLY and CDR2 is FYNNEI. In nucleotides, the CDR3 is TGTGCCAGCAGTGAAGCCCCCAACGGCGGCTACACCTTC. The encoded protein is CASSEAPNGGYTF.

This chain uses TRBV14 with TRBJ1-1; D ambiguous. The CDR3 loop spans 14 amino acids. Trimming took 0 bases from V and 1 from J, leaving 6 bases between them. CDR1 and CDR2 from the germline V gene are SGHDN and FVKESK. CDR3 protein: CASSQDWANTEAFF. The CDR3 bases are TGTGCCAGCAGCCAAGATTGGGCGAACACTGAAGCTTTCTTT.

On this clone: This sample includes further DNA sequences coding for the same CDR3. The V and J genes are TRBV11-2 and TRBJ2-3, with D hard to call. There are 13 residues in the CDR3. The V gene's germline CDR1 is SGHAT and CDR2 FQNNGV. V gave up 4 bases and J gave up 1 base, with 6 bases separating them. The CDR3 sequence is CASSSAGTDTQYF. Written as DNA, the CDR3 is TGTGCCAGCAGCTCAGCCGGCACAGATACGCAGTATTTT.

The chain is built from TRBV4-3 and TRBJ1-2; the D gene is possibly TRBD1 (5 bases). Germline CDR1 LGHNA, CDR2 YSLEER. The CDR3 totals 15 residues. Trimming pared 0 bases from V and 4 bases from J, leaving 12 bases between. The CDR3 reads CASSQDLGGAYGYTF. The DNA for the CDR3 is TGCGCCAGCAGCCAAGATTTGGGGGGTGCCTATGGCTACACCTTC.

The chain has TRBV5-1 and TRBJ2-3; no firm D call. The germline gives CDR1 SGHRS, CDR2 YFSETQ. The CDR3 length is 14 residues. Between the trimmed V and J ends, which lost 2 bases and 6 bases, there was a span of 13 bases. The CDR3 here is CASSFGLFQDTQYF. DNA for the CDR3: TGCGCCAGCAGCTTTGGGCTTTTCCAGGATACGCAGTATTTT.

This chain joins TRBV7-2 and TRBJ2-7; 10 positions agree with TRBD1. Looked up from germline, CDR1 is SGHTA and CDR2 is FQGNSA. The junction had 4 bases not matched to a gene; V was cut back by 3 bases and J by 5 bases. This CDR3 contains 14 residues. CDR3 in DNA: TGTGCCAGCAGCTTCCGGGACAGGGGTAACGAGCAGTACTTC. It is translated as CASSFRDRGNEQYF.

As for this clone: Other DNA sequences in the same sample also yield this CDR3. This sequence joins TRBV28 and TRBJ1-1; D is unclear. This CDR3 is built from 14 residues. The V end lost 5 bases, the J end lost 14 bases, and 24 bases lay between the germline ends. Germline-derived CDR1 and CDR2 are MDHEN and SYDVKM. The CDR3 here is CASSRTGLQSLAFF. CDR3 nucleotides: TGTGCCAGCAGTAGGACGGGTTTACAGTCTTTGGCCTTCTTT.

The V call is TRBV7-2, the J call TRBJ2-5; 11 nucleotides match TRBD2. V gave up 6 bases and J gave up 7 bases; unmatched junction bases: 13. This CDR3 has 16 residues. Looked up from germline, CDR1 is SGHTA and CDR2 is FQGNSA. In DNA form, the CDR3 reads TGTGCCAGCAGTAAAACCGGGACTAGCGGCCCGGGGACCCAGTACTTC. Encoded protein: CASSKTGTSGPGTQYF. The whole variable domain, filled in from reference TRBV7-2 and TRBJ2-5, reads GAGVSQSPSNKVTEKGKDVELRCDPISGHTALYWYRQSLGQGLEFLIYFQGNSAPDKSGLPSDRFSAERTGGSVSTLTIQRTQQEDSAVYLCASSKTGTSGPGTQYFGPGTRLLVL.

The chain combines TRBV5-1 with TRBJ2-1; TRBD2 matches at 7 bases. The CDR3 has 16 amino acids. V was clipped by 1 base and J by 4 bases; unmatched bases: 8. Germline V gene sequence: CDR1 SGHRS, CDR2 YFSETQ. The CDR3 spells CASSLHVAGLYNEQFF. The CDR3 DNA reads as TGCGCCAGCAGCTTGCATGTAGCGGGCCTATACAATGAGCAGTTCTTC.